These 19 T cell receptor beta chains were sequenced from one sample in a study of blood T cell repertoires in COVID-19. Sequenced by immunoSEQ multiplex PCR; TCRdb stores in-frame clones only, minus some. Here the sample spans about 210,000 clones, more than 75% being singletons. The sequenced sample consisted of peripheral blood. These receptors originate from a human donor in a cohort sampled during active COVID-19.

V is TRBV21-1 and J is TRBJ1-2; the table's D call, TRBD1, was not checked against the DNA. TRBV21-1 is described as a pseudogene. The CDR3 loop spans 16 amino acids. This CDR3 reads CASGWGQDRAPYGYTF. In DNA, the CDR3 is TGTGCCAGCGGTTGGGGTCAGGACAGGGCCCCCTATGGCTACACCTTC.

The rearrangement joins TRBV24-1 to TRBJ2-2; 8 nucleotides align to TRBD1. V was pared by 11 bases and J by 1 base, with 2 bases of the junction left unmatched. Germline assignment: CDR1 KGHDR and CDR2 SFDVKD. The CDR3 spans 13 residues. Written as DNA, the CDR3 is TGTGCCATCGGGACAGGGAACACCGGGGAGCTGTTTTTT. The encoded protein is CAIGTGNTGELFF.

The chain couples TRBV5-8 to TRBJ2-7; 11 bases map to TRBD1. CDR1 is SGHTS, CDR2 YDEGEE, per germline. J lost 2 bases, V lost 5 bases, and 6 bases had no gene match. The CDR3 sequence is 15 residues long. The CDR3 DNA follows: TGTGCCAGCAGATTAGGACAGGGGGCTGCCTACGAGCAGTACTTC. Its translation: CASRLGQGAAYEQYF. Supplemented by reference TRBV5-8 and TRBJ2-7, the full variable domain reads EAGVTQSPTHLIKTRGQQATLRCSPISGHTSVYWYQQALGLGLQFLLWYDEGEERNRGNFPPRFSGRQFPNYSSELNVNALELEDSALYLCASRLGQGAAYEQYFGPGTRLTVT.

This clone was observed a single time. The J gene is TRBJ2-7, the V gene TRBV27, with 8 bases that match TRBD2. Germline lookup yields CDR1 MNHEY and CDR2 SMNVEV (reference sequence). The CDR3 length is 15 residues. Trimming at V came to 6 bases and at J to 2 bases, leaving 9 bases not matched to a gene. CDR3 sequence reads: CASSLFPGRAYEQYF. DNA for the CDR3: TGTGCCAGCAGCCTATTCCCCGGGAGGGCCTACGAGCAGTACTTC.

The chain employs TRBV19 and TRBJ1-4; possible D gene TRBD1, 6 bases. Trimming cost V 9 bases and J 1 base, with 12 bases left between them. This CDR3 spans 14 amino acids. CDR1 and CDR2 (germline): LNHDA, SQIVND (reference sequence). The CDR3 spells CASLSRGTNEKLFF. The CDR3 bases are TGTGCCAGCTTATCCAGGGGAACTAATGAAAAACTGTTTTTT.

V is TRBV15 and J is TRBJ2-1, with D possibly being TRBD1 (6 bases). The CDR3 contains 15 residues. The V end lost 3 bases, the J end lost 8 bases, and 17 bases lay between the germline ends. The germline V gene encodes CDR1 LNHNV and CDR2 YYDKDF (reference sequence). The CDR3 sequence: CATSRRQGLGDEQFF. CDR3 DNA: TGTGCCACCAGCAGGAGGCAGGGGCTCGGCGATGAGCAGTTCTTC. Combining the CDR3 with reference TRBV15 and TRBJ2-1 gives the whole variable domain DAMVIQNPRYQVTQFGKPVTLSCSQTLNHNVMYWYQQKSSQAPKLLFHYYDKDFNNEADTPDNFQSRRPNTSFCFLDIRSPGLGDTAMYLCATSRRQGLGDEQFFGPGTRLTVL.

The chain employs TRBV9 and TRBJ1-4; perhaps TRBD1 as D (6 bases). Trimming shortened V by 4 bases and J by 4 bases, and 11 bases separated the two germline ends. The CDR3 extends over 14 amino acids. Germline loops: CDR1 SGDLS, CDR2 YYNGEE. As DNA, the CDR3 is TGTGCCAGCAGCCCGAGGGGGTTTAATGAAAAACTGTTTTTT. It translates to CASSPRGFNEKLFF.

V gene TRBV4-3 combines with J gene TRBJ1-3, with 8 bases fitting TRBD1. The CDR3 spans 15 residues. Germline CDR1 reads LGHNA; CDR2 reads YSLEER. With V trimmed by 4 bases and J by 0 bases, 2 bases remained unmatched. Here the CDR3 reads CASSPGTGSGNTIYF. The CDR3 coding sequence is TGCGCCAGCAGCCCAGGGACAGGCTCTGGAAACACCATATATTTT.

V and J are TRBV28 and TRBJ1-2, with D possibly TRBD1 on 6 matching bases. There are 13 residues in the CDR3. With 8 bases removed from V and 0 bases from J, the gap between germline ends came to 10 bases. The V gene's germline CDR1 is MDHEN and CDR2 SYDVKM. For the CDR3, the DNA is TGTGCCAGCTTCGGACAGTCTAACTATGGCTACACCTTC. Its translation is CASFGQSNYGYTF.

The chain employs TRBV7-9 and TRBJ1-2; D is unresolved. The CDR3 is made up of 15 amino acids. The V gene lost 1 base and the J gene lost 4 bases, with 13 bases spanning the gap. CDR1 is SEHNR, CDR2 FQNEAQ, per germline (reference sequence). This CDR3 reads CASSLDVSVSYGYTF. The CDR3 bases are TGTGCCAGCAGCTTAGATGTCTCTGTTTCCTATGGCTACACCTTC.

Only a few counts were recorded for this clone. A read error may produce the germline difference seen at one junction end. The chain recombines TRBV30 with TRBJ1-2; perhaps TRBD1 as D (6 bases). The CDR3 spans 10 residues. CDR1 is GTSNPN and CDR2 is SVGIG in the germline V gene (reference sequence). This CDR3 is CAWSDGQPHF. DNA for the CDR3: TGTGCCTGGAGTGATGGACAGCCGCACTTC.

This clone was counted at least ten times. The chain links TRBV4-1 to TRBJ2-2; TRBD2 agrees at 7 bases. Germline assignment: CDR1 MGHRA and CDR2 YSYEKL. CDR3 size: 15 residues. The ends lost 7 bases at V and 5 bases at J; junction bases unmatched: 10. The CDR3 here is CASNPREGATGELFF. In nucleotides, the CDR3 is TGCGCCAGCAACCCAAGGGAGGGAGCGACCGGGGAGCTGTTTTTT.

This chain connects TRBV7-2 to TRBJ2-7, with TRBD1 as a possible D gene (5 bases). The length of the CDR3 is 14 residues. Trimming removed 5 bases from V and 0 bases from J, with 11 bases in between. The germline V gene encodes CDR1 SGHTA and CDR2 FQGNSA. CDR3 loop: CASSAAGISYEQYF. The CDR3 DNA is TGTGCCAGCAGCGCAGCAGGGATCTCCTACGAGCAGTACTTC.

The chain employs TRBV6-5 and TRBJ1-1; 7 nucleotides agree with TRBD1. This CDR3 comprises 13 residues. CDR1 and CDR2 from the germline V gene are MNHEY and SVGAGI. Losses at the gene ends were 8 bases for V and 7 bases for J; bases not matched to a gene: 10. In nucleotides, the CDR3 is TGTGCCAGCGGCAAAACAGGGGTTTTTGAAGCTTTCTTT. It specifies CASGKTGVFEAFF.

CDR3 bases: TGTGCCAGCAGCTTAATCAGCGGGAGCAGTAGGATCAATGAGCAGTTCTTC. Encoded protein: CASSLISGSSRINEQFF. This rearrangement joins TRBV11-2 to TRBJ2-1; 8 bases are shared with TRBD2. From germline, CDR1 is SGHAT and CDR2 FQNNGV. Germline trimming cut 2 bases from V and 6 bases from J; bases unmatched to any gene: 12. The CDR3 length is 17 residues.

J is TRBJ1-4 and V is TRBV19; TRBD1 aligns across 7 bases. The germline V gene encodes CDR1 LNHDA and CDR2 SQIVND (reference sequence). With V trimmed by 4 bases and J by 4 bases, 6 bases remained unmatched. The CDR3 is 15 amino acids. In DNA form, the CDR3 reads TGTGCCAGTAGTACGGGGCCAGGGGGTAATGAAAAACTGTTTTTT. Its translation is CASSTGPGGNEKLFF.

The rearrangement uses TRBV19 and TRBJ2-3; 9 bases line up with TRBD1. The CDR3 covers 19 residues. V was pared by 4 bases and J by 3 bases, with 17 bases of the junction left unmatched. Germline CDR1 LNHDA, CDR2 SQIVND (reference sequence). The CDR3 protein is CASSTPRGVEGTGTDTQYF. The CDR3 nucleotides read TGTGCCAGTAGTACCCCCCGAGGCGTGGAGGGGACAGGGACAGATACGCAGTATTTT.

This chain links TRBV27 with TRBJ2-7, with D possibly being TRBD2 (6 bases). The V and J ends lost 10 bases and 4 bases respectively, with 11 bases between them. The CDR3 consists of 11 residues. Germline values: CDR1 MNHEY, CDR2 SMNVEV (reference sequence). The DNA of the CDR3 is TGTGCCACCGGGACTTCTTACGAGCAGTACTTC. As protein: CATGTSYEQYF.

This clone was picked up a small number of times. J is TRBJ1-4 and V is TRBV4-3, with TRBD1 matching 9 bases. The CDR3 consists of 15 residues. CDR1 and CDR2 (germline): LGHNA, YSLEER. After removal of 3 bases from V and 4 bases from J, the junction contained 3 bases not matched to a gene. The CDR3 region is CASSQRQGGNEKLFF. The CDR3 DNA reads TGCGCCAGCAGCCAGCGACAGGGGGGTAATGAAAAACTGTTTTTT.